This is a list of T cell receptor beta chains from one sample in a study of blood T cell repertoires in COVID-19. The data were produced by immunoSEQ multiplex PCR, yet TCRdb's version contains in-frame clones alone and is incomplete. The sample consists of about 130,000 clones, 90% of them appearing once. Input material: peripheral blood. The receptors shown here come from a man between 60 and 75 years old with COVID-19, enrolled during active disease. The CDR3 runs from the conserved cysteine through the conserved F or W. A D gene is named only where the DNA matches it firmly. Clone sizes are given selectively: once, few, many, or a class where the clone is expanded.

j_call v_call d_call clone_size cdr3_aa cdr3_nt
TRBJ2-2 TRBV6-1 NA NA CASSEIWASNTGELFF TGTGCCAGCAGTGAAATCTGGGCATCGAACACCGGGGAGCTGTTTTTT
TRBJ2-3 TRBV5-1 TRBD2 once CASSLAPSSGRGDTDTQYF TGCGCCAGCAGCTTGGCCCCGTCTAGCGGGAGAGGGGACACAGATACGCAGTATTTT
TRBJ2-2 TRBV2 TRBD2 few CASSRLAGATGELFF TGTGCCAGCAGTCGACTAGCGGGAGCCACCGGGGAGCTGTTTTTT
TRBJ1-5 TRBV10-1 TRBD1 NA CASSVDREPQPQHF TGCGCCAGCAGTGTCGACAGGGAACCTCAGCCCCAGCATTTT
TRBJ2-5 TRBV7-9 NA few CASSLESGETQYF TGTGCCAGCAGCTTAGAATCGGGGGAGACCCAGTACTTC
TRBJ1-3 TRBV7-8 NA NA CASTPGRGGGTIYF TGTGCCAGCACCCCGGGGAGGGGTGGAGGCACCATATATTTT
TRBJ2-1 TRBV5-1 NA NA CASSLRLVVYSGSYNEQFF TGCGCCAGCAGCCTAAGGCTGGTGGTGTATTCGGGCTCCTACAATGAGCAGTTCTTC
TRBJ2-7 TRBV5-1 TRBD1 NA CASSLDGDRGYEQYF TGCGCCAGCAGCTTGGATGGGGACAGGGGTTACGAGCAGTACTTC
TRBJ1-5 TRBV6-5 NA NA CASSYFDQPQHF TGTGCCAGCAGCTATTTTGATCAGCCCCAGCATTTT
TRBJ2-3 TRBV5-1 TRBD2 NA CASSSQLAGSTDTQYF TGCGCCAGCAGCTCACAACTAGCGGGGAGCACAGATACGCAGTATTTT
TRBJ2-2 TRBV11-3 NA NA CASSPRRADSNTGELFF TGTGCCAGCAGCCCCAGAAGGGCGGACTCGAACACCGGGGAGCTGTTTTTT
TRBJ1-5 TRBV2 NA NA CASSEVEQPQHF TGTGCCAGCAGTGAAGTAGAACAGCCCCAGCATTTT
TRBJ1-3 TRBV5-1 NA NA CASSPNRNTIYF TGCGCCAGCAGCCCGAACAGGAACACCATATATTTT
TRBJ2-2 TRBV5-4 NA NA CASSPSRDRNTGELFF TGTGCCAGCAGCCCGTCCCGGGATCGGAACACCGGGGAGCTGTTTTTT
TRBJ2-1 TRBV11-3 TRBD2 NA CASSGLAGDDEQFF TGTGCCAGCAGCGGACTAGCGGGAGACGATGAGCAGTTCTTC
TRBJ2-2 TRBV9 NA NA CASSVQDSLNTGELFF TGTGCCAGCAGCGTACAGGACAGCCTGAACACCGGGGAGCTGTTTTTT
TRBJ1-3 TRBV29-1 NA NA CSVDLTGDSGNTIYF TGCAGCGTTGACCTAACAGGTGACTCTGGAAACACCATATATTTT
TRBJ1-4 TRBV6-5 NA once CASGRGGEKLFF TGTGCCAGCGGGAGGGGTGGTGAAAAACTGTTTTTT
TRBJ2-3 TRBV4-1 TRBD2 NA CASSLPSGNTDTQYF TGCGCCAGCAGCCTCCCTAGCGGGAACACAGATACGCAGTATTTT